Here is one T cell receptor (beta chain) with its context. These data belong to a study of blood T cell repertoires in COVID-19. The overall study: Researchers got acute and convalescent COVID-19 samples from the United States, Italy and Spain. Sources were T cells, B-cell-depleted T cells, or PBMCs; the material itself was cDNA or gDNA.

The germline V gene has CDR1 SGHDN and CDR2 FVKESK. The J segment lost 5 bases and the V segment lost 4 bases, leaving 4 bases of the junction unmatched. This CDR3 contains 13 residues. Authors' data handling: Amplifying reference gene primers gave estimates of nucleated cell counts. Sequencing used immunoSEQ multiplex PCR; TCRdb keeps in-frame clones, though not all of them. That table furnishes V, J and clone size, whereas the DNA furnished D and trimming. The sample has about 150,000 clones, around three quarters seen once; the top ten hold less than 4.5%. Input material: peripheral blood. The chain combines TRBV14 with TRBJ1-2; TRBD1 matches at 7 bases. The TCR comes from a man aged 60 to 75 with acute or convalescent COVID-19. This CDR3 reads CASSPGQAYGYTF. The CDR3 DNA is TGTGCCAGCAGCCCCGGACAGGCTTATGGCTACACCTTC.